Presented here are 7 T cell receptor beta chains from one specimen sequenced in a study of graft-versus-host responses after intestinal transplantation. These receptors are not linked to any known antigen. Produced via immunoSEQ multiplex PCR; TCRdb's table is partial and in-frame only. Of some 87,000 clones in the sample, over 80% were seen once. The starting material was unstimulated CD8+ T cells sorted from spleen or lymph node cells, obtained before transplant. The origin of the receptors is a human donor who was the organ donor for an intestinal transplant.

V usage is TRBV25-1 and J usage is TRBJ1-5; D not certain. The CDR3 is 13 amino acids. CDR1 and CDR2 (germline): MGHDK, SYGVNS. V was shortened by 7 bases and J by 7 bases, with 14 bases between the two germline ends. In DNA form, the CDR3 reads TGTGCCAGCATTATGAGGGTGAGGCAGCCCCAGCATTTT. The encoded protein is CASIMRVRQPQHF.

CDR3 sequence: CASSPLDYNEQFF. The CDR3 nucleotides read TGTGCCAGCAGTCCCCTAGACTACAATGAGCAGTTCTTC. V is TRBV27 and J is TRBJ2-1; D call uncertain. CDR1 is MNHEY and CDR2 is SMNVEV in the germline V gene (reference sequence). This CDR3 is 13 amino acids long. V was pared by 5 bases and J by 3 bases, with 8 bases between.

This clone was observed once. J is TRBJ1-1 and V is TRBV2, with a tentative D call TRBD1 (6 bases). Germline V gene sequence: CDR1 SNHLY, CDR2 FYNNEI. The CDR3 extends over 11 amino acids. V shed 11 bases and J shed 7 bases, with 14 bases lying between them. The CDR3 DNA follows: TGTGCCGGTGAGGGACACCTTGAAGCTTTCTTT. This translates into CAGEGHLEAFF. The variable domain in full, completed from reference TRBV2 and TRBJ1-1, reads EPEVTQTPSHQVTQMGQEVILRCVPISNHLYFYWYRQILGQKVEFLVSFYNNEISEKSEIFDDQFSVERPDGSNFTLKIRSTKLEDSAMYFCAGEGHLEAFFGQGTRLTVV.

For the CDR3, the DNA is TGCGCCAGCAGCGAGGGACTACAGCAGTTCTTC. Its protein is CASSEGLQQFF. The gene calls are TRBV5-1 and TRBJ2-1, with 7 positions matching TRBD2. Per germline, CDR1 SGHRS and CDR2 YFSETQ. The CDR3 covers 11 residues. With V trimmed by 4 bases and J by 11 bases, 3 bases remained unmatched.

The chain carries TRBV21-1 and TRBJ2-7; the table's D call of TRBD2 was not tested on the DNA. TRBV21-1 is marked as a pseudogene. This CDR3 contains 14 residues. Here the CDR3 reads CASTAGGRNYEQYF. The DNA of the CDR3 is TGTGCCAGCACCGCCGGGGGGCGAAACTACGAGCAGTACTTC.

The chain is built from TRBV7-9 and TRBJ2-1; tentative D call: TRBD2 (5 bases). Trimming pared 5 bases from V and 16 bases from J, leaving 12 bases between. The CDR3 consists of 10 residues. Germline lookup yields CDR1 SEHNR and CDR2 FQNEAQ (reference sequence). Written as DNA, the CDR3 is TGTGCCAGCAGCCCTTCGACTATATTCTTC. Its translation: CASSPSTIFF.

This clone was picked up one time. The J gene is TRBJ2-6, the V gene TRBV27; D possibly corresponds to TRBD1 (6 bases). Germline V gene data show CDR1 as MNHEY and CDR2 as SMNVEV (reference sequence). V dropped 3 bases and J dropped 1 base, with 13 bases sitting between them. This CDR3 is built from 17 residues. CDR3 protein: CASSFRGQPSGANVLTF. The CDR3 DNA follows: TGTGCCAGCAGTTTCCGGGGACAACCTTCTGGGGCCAACGTCCTGACTTTC.